The next 11 T cell receptor beta chains were all read from a single sample in a study of cytomegalovirus exposure and HLA in healthy donors. PCR amplification relied on 60 Vbeta primers (plus 13 Jbeta primers). Repertoires were generated with immunoSEQ multiplex PCR, while TCRdb's copy carries only in-frame clones and drops some. The sample has about 150,000 clones; around 83% are singletons. The material sequenced was PBMCs. The receptor set was obtained from a woman under 30 in good health and CMV-seronegative.

The gene calls are TRBV14 and TRBJ2-3; 7 positions match TRBD2. Looked up from germline, CDR1 is SGHDN and CDR2 is FVKESK. The V and J ends lost 0 bases and 5 bases, in that order; junction bases with no gene match: 2. The CDR3 is made up of 14 amino acids. This chain's CDR3 is CASSQDPGGDTQYF. CDR3 DNA: TGTGCCAGCAGCCAAGATCCGGGGGGAGATACGCAGTATTTT.

This chain connects TRBV5-6 to TRBJ2-7; TRBD1 agrees at 7 bases. The CDR3 extends over 16 amino acids. Germline assignment: CDR1 SGHDT and CDR2 YYEEEE. After removal of 0 bases from V and 5 bases from J, the junction contained 11 bases not matched to a gene. CDR3 amino acids: CASSLEDLDRKDEQYF. As DNA, the CDR3 is TGTGCCAGCAGCTTGGAGGACCTGGACAGGAAAGACGAGCAGTACTTC.

Turning to this clone: A read error may produce the germline difference seen at one junction end. The chain links TRBV7-9 to TRBJ1-4, with D possibly being TRBD1 (5 bases). The CDR3 runs 14 residues. CDR1 and CDR2 from the germline V gene are SEHNR and FQNEAQ (reference sequence). The CDR3 nucleotides are TGTTCCAGCAGCTTATCGCAGGGTTTGGGAAAACTGTTTTTT. The encoded protein is CSSSLSQGLGKLFF.

The chain links TRBV7-9 to TRBJ2-1; a weak D match, TRBD2 (6 bases). Trimming removed 5 bases from V and 5 bases from J, with 22 bases in between. CDR1 and CDR2 (germline): SEHNR, FQNEAQ (reference sequence). The CDR3 contains 17 residues. The CDR3 coding sequence is TGTGCCAGCAGCCCATGGATAAGGGACTTGCTGAACAATGAGCAGTTCTTC. It is translated as CASSPWIRDLLNNEQFF.

The chain combines TRBV6-1 with TRBJ2-7; the match to TRBD1 covers 8 bases. The CDR3 extends over 15 amino acids. CDR1 is MNHNS and CDR2 is SASEGT in the germline V gene. V shed 4 bases and J 6 bases; nucleotides not matched to a gene: 11. DNA for the CDR3: TGTGCCAGCAGTGTAGTGGGGCAGGGGGCGACCGAGCAGTACTTC. Protein product: CASSVVGQGATEQYF.

The chain recombines TRBV5-1 with TRBJ2-7; TRBD2 might be the D (6 bases). V lost 4 bases and J lost 2, with 10 bases in between. There are 13 residues in the CDR3. Germline assignment: CDR1 SGHRS and CDR2 YFSETQ. CDR3 amino acids: CASSNSGAYEQYF. As DNA, the CDR3 is TGCGCCAGCAGCAACTCGGGGGCCTACGAGCAGTACTTC.

Worth noting for this clone: Other nucleotide sequences in the sample specify the same CDR3. The gene calls are TRBV27 and TRBJ2-3; a possible D gene is TRBD2 (6 bases). Germline V gene lookup returns CDR1 MNHEY and CDR2 SMNVEV (reference sequence). V was cut by 5 bases and J by 0 bases, with 9 bases left in between. This CDR3 region has 14 residues. In DNA, the CDR3 is TGTGCCAGCAGTCCCCGGGGGAGCACAGATACGCAGTATTTT. Its protein product is CASSPRGSTDTQYF.

This chain joins TRBV2 and TRBJ2-3, with TRBD2 identical over 7 bases. CDR3 length equals 13 residues. The germline gives CDR1 SNHLY, CDR2 FYNNEI. Trimming took 8 bases from V and 4 from J; bases not matched to a gene: 6. The CDR3: CASAREVSDTQYF. As DNA, the CDR3 is TGTGCCAGCGCACGGGAGGTGTCAGATACGCAGTATTTT.

This rearrangement joins TRBV9 to TRBJ1-2, with 10 bases that match TRBD1. From germline, CDR1 is SGDLS and CDR2 YYNGEE. The CDR3 contains 14 residues. The junction had 5 bases not matched to a gene; V was cut back by 0 bases and J by 9 bases. CDR3 sequence reads: CASSVADRGRSYTF. The CDR3 DNA reads TGTGCCAGCAGCGTAGCTGACAGGGGGCGGAGCTACACCTTC.

V is TRBV29-1 and J is TRBJ1-1; weak D call: TRBD1 (5 bases). CDR1 and CDR2 from the germline V gene are SQVTM and ANQGSEA. The V and J ends lost 6 bases and 0 bases respectively, with 14 bases between them. The CDR3 has 14 amino acids. The CDR3 spells CSVRTLVMNTEAFF. The CDR3 DNA reads as TGCAGCGTCCGGACACTTGTCATGAACACTGAAGCTTTCTTT.

As for this clone: Other DNA sequences in the same sample also yield this CDR3. The CDR3 region has the DNA TGTGCCAGCAGTTATTCAGGGGGCAATCAGCCCCAGCATTTT. It codes for CASSYSGGNQPQHF. This sequence joins TRBV6-5 and TRBJ1-5; D might be TRBD1 (6 bases). CDR1 is MNHEY and CDR2 is SVGAGI in the germline V gene. This CDR3 is built from 14 residues. Trimming pared 3 bases from V and 2 bases from J, leaving 8 bases between.